This T cell receptor beta chain appears in the sequencing data of a study of post-analysis software for immune sequencing data (dated by TCRdb to about 2015). The study in broad terms: Disease courses on record covered relapsing-remitting, secondary progressive and progressive-relapsing multiple sclerosis, though some patients had no subtype annotation. Patient repertoires were compared against around twelve previously published healthy control repertoires from donors aged roughly 6 to 28 years. A subset of samples was prepared in parallel using single-end sample barcoding, then pooled and co-amplified after Illumina adapter ligation.

Receptors were amplified or captured by PCR. The sample was run on an Illumina HiSeq 2500. Unique molecular identifiers were incorporated into TCR beta cDNA libraries to reduce PCR and sequencing biases. Approximately 500,000 cDNA molecules were obtained per 1 to 10 million input T cells, so each molecule approximated one T cell. Patient libraries were prepared and sequenced with the same protocol used for the earlier healthy control dataset. Samples belonging to the same batch were prepared together, multiplexed and sequenced on a shared HiSeq lane. Turning to the authors' computational methods: MIGEC handled the raw barcoded reads, throwing out single-read molecular identifier groups before consensus assembly and CDR3 extraction. Clonotype tables were post-analysed with VDJtools, normalizing diversity by down-sampling all datasets to the smallest sample size. In repertoire overlap clustering, CDR3 amino acid sequences, but not nucleotide sequences, were matched to correct batch-related cross-sample contamination. The raw public reads went through TCRdb reprocessing: fastp at Q25, MiXCR clone calling, in-frame beta chains kept. Rows matching on CDR3 protein sequence are summarized as one entry with the most common DNA and genes. These V and J calls are TCRdb output, not the study's own analysis. Here the sample has 650,000 to 850,000 distinct CDR3 sequences; roughly 50% occur a single time. The ten largest clones add up to approximately 4.5% of the sample.

TCR beta repertoires were profiled from peripheral blood of under 15 young patients with multiple sclerosis to demonstrate the VDJtools post-analysis software. Multiple sclerosis patients were children and adolescents aged about 6 to 17 years. Concerning this clonotype itself: Its antigen target is currently unknown. One end of the junction varies from germline; a read error may be responsible.

Study-wide conclusions, independent of this receptor: The multiple sclerosis patient group was slightly younger than the control group. Multiple sclerosis patients had significantly lower normalized Chao1 diversity than controls, a result that suggests substantial peripheral T-cell clonal expansion. Strong co-clustering of samples prepared in the same batch was shown by direct clustering with F measure, prompting a batch-effect correction.

Sequencing input: blood. This sequence was found in a girl aged 10-17 years with multiple sclerosis.

This receptor carries the CDR3 CAGSVGPNSYEQYF. The DNA reads TGTGCCGGCAGCGTAGGCCCTAACTCCTACGAGCAGTACTTC. The chain links TRBV9 with TRBJ2-7, with no confidently assigned D gene. Based on the germline V gene, the CDR1 and CDR2 sequences are SGDLS and YYNGEE. Reading from cysteine to phenylalanine, the CDR3 counts 14 amino acids. The only DNA kept is the CDR3, 42 bases in frame from the first base.